This entry lists 19 T cell receptor beta chains sequenced from one sample in a study of blood T cell repertoires in COVID-19. The data were produced by immunoSEQ multiplex PCR, yet TCRdb's version contains in-frame clones alone and is incomplete. The data contain 230,000 or so clones, just over 85% of them singletons. The sample comprised PBMCs or T cells enriched from blood (not recorded which). The receptors stem from a woman in her thirties or forties with acute COVID-19.

The V call is TRBV18, the J call TRBJ2-4; D might be TRBD2 (5 bases). V lost 1 base and J 0 bases, leaving 13 bases between the germline ends. The CDR3 totals 17 residues. CDR1 is KGHSH, CDR2 LQKENI, per germline. The CDR3 sequence is CASSPLPGISAKNIQYF. CDR3 nucleotides: TGTGCCAGCTCACCACTCCCGGGGATTTCAGCCAAAAACATTCAGTACTTC.

The chain links TRBV4-1 to TRBJ1-2, with D tentatively TRBD1 (6 bases). The V and J ends lost 7 bases and 8 bases respectively, with 20 bases between them. Germline CDR1 reads MGHRA; CDR2 reads YSYEKL. The CDR3 has 14 residues. The CDR3 spells CASNNPGGLRGYTF. The DNA of the CDR3 is TGCGCCAGCAATAACCCGGGGGGGCTTCGCGGCTACACCTTC.

The V and J genes are TRBV6-5 and TRBJ1-1, with TRBD1 matching over 10 bases. The CDR3 sequence is 15 residues long. Germline loops: CDR1 MNHEY, CDR2 SVGAGI. Trimming at V came to 4 bases and at J to 3 bases, leaving 5 bases not matched to a gene. This chain's CDR3 is CASSLGQGLYTEAFF. The CDR3 bases are TGTGCCAGCAGTTTGGGACAGGGGTTGTACACTGAAGCTTTCTTT.

The chain employs TRBV4-2 and TRBJ1-5; unclear D gene. Trimming removed 0 bases at V and 0 bases at J, with 9 bases between. This CDR3 spans 16 amino acids. Germline V gives CDR1 LGHNA, CDR2 YNFKEQ. CDR3 region: CASSQDEAVSNQPQHF. Written as DNA, the CDR3 is TGTGCCAGCAGCCAAGATGAGGCAGTTAGCAATCAGCCCCAGCATTTT.

CDR3 loop: CASSYQGQVYNEQFF. The CDR3 DNA sequence: TGTGCCAGCAGTTACCAGGGACAAGTCTACAATGAGCAGTTCTTC. The J gene is TRBJ2-1, the V gene TRBV6-5, with TRBD1 as a possible D gene (6 bases). The CDR3 consists of 15 residues. V lost 2 bases to trimming and J lost 3 bases, with 11 bases between them. Germline V CDR1 and CDR2: MNHEY, SVGAGI.

CDR3 DNA: TGCAGTGCTAGTAGTCAGGGAAGCTCCTATAATTCACCCCTCCACTTT. It is translated as CSASSQGSSYNSPLHF. The V gene is TRBV20-1, the J gene TRBJ1-6; weak D call: TRBD1 (5 bases). CDR1 is DFQATT and CDR2 is SNEGSKA in the germline V gene (reference sequence). Trimming took off 3 bases at V and 0 bases at J, with 12 bases between the two ends. This CDR3 has 16 amino acids.

V usage is TRBV7-9 and J usage is TRBJ2-3, with 10 nucleotides matching TRBD1. CDR1 and CDR2 (germline): SEHNR, FQNEAQ (reference sequence). The CDR3 length is 14 residues. Trimming cost V 7 bases and J 5 bases; bases outside gene matches: 6. The DNA of the CDR3 is TGTGCCAGCACCAAAGGGGACAGGGGAGATACGCAGTATTTT. It codes for CASTKGDRGDTQYF.

This sequence joins TRBV30 and TRBJ1-1, with TRBD1 identical over 7 bases. V lost 1 base and J lost 2; bases outside the gene matches: 1. Germline V gene lookup returns CDR1 GTSNPN and CDR2 SVGIG (reference sequence). The CDR3 totals 13 residues. The CDR3 here is CAWSGQGNTEAFF. DNA for the CDR3: TGTGCCTGGAGTGGACAGGGAAACACTGAAGCTTTCTTT.

This chain joins TRBV2 and TRBJ2-1; 9 nucleotides match TRBD2. Unmatched junction bases numbered 16, after V lost 2 bases and J lost 11 bases. The V gene's germline CDR1 is SNHLY and CDR2 FYNNEI. The CDR3 has 17 amino acids. CDR3 region: CASSEWASGEKGDKQFF. The CDR3 DNA follows: TGTGCCAGCAGTGAATGGGCTAGCGGGGAAAAAGGGGATAAGCAGTTCTTC.

This chain joins TRBV9 and TRBJ1-2, with 10 positions matching TRBD1. This CDR3 is built from 16 residues. Germline V gene sequence: CDR1 SGDLS, CDR2 YYNGEE. V gave up 2 bases and J gave up 5 bases; unmatched junction bases: 9. The CDR3 sequence is CASSVSTGGLGYGYTF. For the CDR3, the DNA is TGTGCCAGCAGCGTCTCGACAGGGGGCTTGGGGTATGGCTACACCTTC. Using reference TRBV9 and TRBJ1-2 for the parts outside the CDR3, the full variable domain is DSGVTQTPKHLITATGQRVTLRCSPRSGDLSVYWYQQSLDQGLQFLIQYYNGEERAKGNILERFSAQQFPDLHSELNLSSLELGDSALYFCASSVSTGGLGYGYTFGSGTRLTVV.

This clone came up a few times. V is TRBV7-2 and J is TRBJ1-5; no firm D call. The germline V gene has CDR1 SGHTA and CDR2 FQGNSA. The CDR3 has 15 residues. V was trimmed by 6 bases and J by 0 bases, leaving 12 bases between them. The CDR3, as DNA: TGTGCCAGCAGACTAGACGGGTATAGCAATCAGCCCCAGCATTTT. Protein: CASRLDGYSNQPQHF.

The V and J genes are TRBV6-5 and TRBJ1-4; no firm D call. The V gene's germline CDR1 is MNHEY and CDR2 SVGAGI. Trimming stripped 2 bases from V and 0 bases from J, with 7 bases between. This CDR3 has 15 amino acids. As DNA, the CDR3 is TGTGCCAGCAGTTACCAGATCGCAACTAATGAAAAACTGTTTTTT. Protein sequence: CASSYQIATNEKLFF.

V gene TRBV19 combines with J gene TRBJ1-1, with D hard to call. CDR1 and CDR2 (germline): LNHDA, SQIVND (reference sequence). The germline V and J ends were trimmed by 5 bases and 0 bases, with 22 bases remaining between them. CDR3 length: 18 amino acids. The CDR3 region is CASSLLRGDPGMNTEAFF. CDR3 coding DNA: TGTGCCAGTAGTCTCCTGCGAGGTGACCCGGGGATGAACACTGAAGCTTTCTTT.

The V and J genes are TRBV18 and TRBJ1-3; 7 nucleotides match TRBD1. The CDR3 has 19 residues. V gave up 2 bases and J gave up 0 bases; unmatched junction bases: 13. Germline V lookup: CDR1 KGHSH, CDR2 LQKENI. CDR3 amino acids: CASSPTDRNLAPSGNTIYF. Written as DNA, the CDR3 is TGTGCCAGCTCACCAACGGACAGGAACCTTGCCCCCTCTGGAAACACCATATATTTT.

The chain employs TRBV6-5 and TRBJ2-3, with D uncertain. Germline assignment: CDR1 MNHEY and CDR2 SVGAGI. The V end lost 0 bases, the J end lost 4 bases, and 11 bases lay between the germline ends. The CDR3 is made up of 15 amino acids. The CDR3 coding sequence is TGTGCCAGCAGTTACTCGACCCTAGACCCAGATACGCAGTATTTT. Translation: CASSYSTLDPDTQYF.

The J gene is TRBJ1-3, the V gene TRBV7-9; D call uncertain. Germline CDR1 SEHNR, CDR2 FQNEAQ (reference sequence). CDR3 length: 14 amino acids. V lost 5 bases, J lost 0 bases, and 8 bases lay in between. The CDR3 is CASSHGSSGNTIYF. CDR3 DNA sequence: TGTGCCAGCAGCCACGGGAGCTCTGGAAACACCATATATTTT.

This chain joins TRBV7-9 and TRBJ2-1; 10 nucleotides line up with TRBD1. Losses at the gene ends were 6 bases for V and 6 bases for J; bases not matched to a gene: 11. The length of the CDR3 is 16 residues. Per germline, CDR1 SEHNR and CDR2 FQNEAQ (reference sequence). The CDR3 reads CASRHTDGQGGNEQFF. CDR3 sequence (DNA): TGTGCCAGCAGGCATACCGATGGACAGGGGGGCAATGAGCAGTTCTTC.

This rearrangement joins TRBV12-3 or TRBV12-4 to TRBJ1-2; D is possibly TRBD1 (6 bases). The V end was cut by 5 bases, the J end by 1 base, with 8 bases between. This CDR3 region has 13 residues. CDR3 bases: TGTGCCAGCAGTGGACAGATTAACTATGGCTACACCTTC. Its translation: CASSGQINYGYTF.

The chain joins TRBV14 to TRBJ1-1; unclear D gene. The V gene's germline CDR1 is SGHDN and CDR2 FVKESK. The V end lost 1 base, the J end lost 11 bases, and 14 bases lay between the germline ends. This CDR3 is 13 amino acids long. CDR3 coding DNA: TGTGCCAGCAGCCAAGGAAAGAGATTTCCCGCTTTCTTT. Its translation: CASSQGKRFPAFF.